This T cell receptor beta chain emerged from a study of blood T cell repertoires in COVID-19. In the original workflow: Estimation of nucleated cell counts relied on the amplification of reference gene primers. Profiling relied on immunoSEQ multiplex PCR, and the TCRdb table lists in-frame clones only, not all of them. D and trimming come from the DNA, and the V and J calls and clone size come from that table. Of approximately 180,000 clones detected, around 80% appear once; the ten largest clones hold approximately 14%. This CDR3 is built from 14 residues. Looked up from germline, CDR1 is KGHSH and CDR2 is LQKENI. The J segment lost 3 bases and the V segment lost 3 bases, leaving 1 base of the junction unmatched. This clone was seen just once.

Sequencing input: PBMCs or T cells enriched from blood (not recorded which). This TCR came from a man aged 45-65 years who had recovered from COVID-19. V usage is TRBV18 and J usage is TRBJ2-1; TRBD2 matches 8 bases. CDR3 region: CASSPGTSYNEQFF. Here the CDR3 DNA reads TGTGCCAGCTCACCCGGGACTAGCTACAATGAGCAGTTCTTC.